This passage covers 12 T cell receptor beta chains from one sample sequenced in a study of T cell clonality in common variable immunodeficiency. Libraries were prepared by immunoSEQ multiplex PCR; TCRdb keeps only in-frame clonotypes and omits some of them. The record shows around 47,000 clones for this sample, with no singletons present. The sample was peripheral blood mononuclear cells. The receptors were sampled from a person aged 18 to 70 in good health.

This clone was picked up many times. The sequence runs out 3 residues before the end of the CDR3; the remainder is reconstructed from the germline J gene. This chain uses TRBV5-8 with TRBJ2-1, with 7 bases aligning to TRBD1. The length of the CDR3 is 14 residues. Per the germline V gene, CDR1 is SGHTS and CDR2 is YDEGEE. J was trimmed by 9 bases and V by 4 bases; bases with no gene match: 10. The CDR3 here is CASSTRDSRAEQFF. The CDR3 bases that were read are TGTGCCAGCAGCACCCGGGACAGCCGGGCTGAG.

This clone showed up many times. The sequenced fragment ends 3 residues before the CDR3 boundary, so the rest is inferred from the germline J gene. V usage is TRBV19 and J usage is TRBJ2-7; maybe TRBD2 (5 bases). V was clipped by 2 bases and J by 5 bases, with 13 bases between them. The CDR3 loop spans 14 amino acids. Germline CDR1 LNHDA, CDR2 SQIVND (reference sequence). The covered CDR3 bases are TGTGCCAGTAGTATACCCCAACTAGAAGACGAG. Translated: CASSIPQLEDE. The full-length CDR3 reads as CASSIPQLEDEQYF.

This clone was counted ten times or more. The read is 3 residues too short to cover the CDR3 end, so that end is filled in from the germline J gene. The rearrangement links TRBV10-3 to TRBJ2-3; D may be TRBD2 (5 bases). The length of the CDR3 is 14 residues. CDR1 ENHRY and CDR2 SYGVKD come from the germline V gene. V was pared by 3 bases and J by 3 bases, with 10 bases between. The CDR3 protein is CAISETSLTDTQYF. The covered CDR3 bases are TGTGCCATCAGTGAAACTAGTTTAACAGATACG.

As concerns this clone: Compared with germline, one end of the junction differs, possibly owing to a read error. The CDR3: CSSREDGAYEQYF. The sequenced CDR3 bases are TGCAGTTCTAGGGAGGACGGGGCCTACGAG. V and J are TRBV20-1 and TRBJ2-7; D is possibly TRBD2 (6 bases). The read finishes 3 residues shy of the CDR3 end, and the germline J gene is used to complete it. The CDR3 contains 13 residues. Looked up from germline, CDR1 is DFQATT and CDR2 is SNEGSKA (reference sequence).

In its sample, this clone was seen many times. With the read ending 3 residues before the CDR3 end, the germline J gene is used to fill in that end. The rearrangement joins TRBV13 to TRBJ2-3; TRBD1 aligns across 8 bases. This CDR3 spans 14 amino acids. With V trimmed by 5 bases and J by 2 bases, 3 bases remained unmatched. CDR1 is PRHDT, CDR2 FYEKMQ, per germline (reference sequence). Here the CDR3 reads CASSRQGTTDTQYF. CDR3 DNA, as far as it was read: TGTGCCAGCAGCCGACAGGGGACCACAGATACG.

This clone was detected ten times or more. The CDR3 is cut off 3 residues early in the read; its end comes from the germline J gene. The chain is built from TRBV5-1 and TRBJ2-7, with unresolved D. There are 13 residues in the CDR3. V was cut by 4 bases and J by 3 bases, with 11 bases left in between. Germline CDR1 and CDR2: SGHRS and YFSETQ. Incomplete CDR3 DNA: TGCGCCAGCAGCACGGCGCAGGACTACGAG. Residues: CASSTAQDYE. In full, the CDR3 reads CASSTAQDYEQYF.

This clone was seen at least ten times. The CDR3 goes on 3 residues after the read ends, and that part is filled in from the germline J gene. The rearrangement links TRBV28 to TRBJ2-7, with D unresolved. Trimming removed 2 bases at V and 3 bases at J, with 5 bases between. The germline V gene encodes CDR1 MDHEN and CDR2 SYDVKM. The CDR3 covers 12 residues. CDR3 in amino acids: CASSLGRYEQYF. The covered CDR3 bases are TGTGCCAGCAGTTTAGGGCGCTACGAG.

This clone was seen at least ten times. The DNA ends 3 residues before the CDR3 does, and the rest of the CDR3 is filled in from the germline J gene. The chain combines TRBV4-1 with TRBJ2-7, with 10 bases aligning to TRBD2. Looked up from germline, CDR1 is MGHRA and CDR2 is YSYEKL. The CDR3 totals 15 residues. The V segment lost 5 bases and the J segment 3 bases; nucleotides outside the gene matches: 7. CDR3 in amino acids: CASSSPGTSVYEQYF. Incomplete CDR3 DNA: TGCGCCAGCAGCTCTCCCGGGACTAGCGTCTACGAG.

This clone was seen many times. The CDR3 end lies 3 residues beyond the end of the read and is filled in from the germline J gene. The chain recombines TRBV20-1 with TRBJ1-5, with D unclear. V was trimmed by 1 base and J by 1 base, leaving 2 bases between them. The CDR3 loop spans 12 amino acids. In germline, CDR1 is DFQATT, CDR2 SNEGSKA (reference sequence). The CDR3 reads CSARVSNQPQHF. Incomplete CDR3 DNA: TGCAGTGCTAGAGTAAGCAATCAGCCC.

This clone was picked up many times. The CDR3 here is CAISESKGVYYEQYF. CDR3 bases read: TGTGCCATCAGTGAGTCCAAGGGGGTGTACTACGAG. The chain joins TRBV10-3 to TRBJ2-7, with TRBD1 as a possible D gene (6 bases). Read sequence stops 3 residues before the CDR3 end, and the germline J gene provides the missing end. The germline V gene has CDR1 ENHRY and CDR2 SYGVKD. This CDR3 is built from 15 residues. Trimming took off 0 bases at V and 3 bases at J, with 12 bases between the two ends.

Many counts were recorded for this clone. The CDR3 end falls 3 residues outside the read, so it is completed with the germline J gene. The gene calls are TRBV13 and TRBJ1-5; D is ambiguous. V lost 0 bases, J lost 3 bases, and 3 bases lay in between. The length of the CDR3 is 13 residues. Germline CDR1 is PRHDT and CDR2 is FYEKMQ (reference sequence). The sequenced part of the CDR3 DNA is TGTGCCAGCAGCTTAGGCTACAATCAGCCC. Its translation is CASSLGYNQP. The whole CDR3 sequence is CASSLGYNQPQHF.

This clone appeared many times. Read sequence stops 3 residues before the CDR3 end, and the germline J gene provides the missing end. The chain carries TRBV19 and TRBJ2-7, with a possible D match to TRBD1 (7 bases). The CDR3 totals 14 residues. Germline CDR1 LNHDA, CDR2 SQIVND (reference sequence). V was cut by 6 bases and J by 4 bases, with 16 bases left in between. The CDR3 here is CASSGEAGGYEQYF. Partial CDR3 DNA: TGTGCCAGTAGCGGGGAGGCAGGGGGATACGAG.